The 31 T cell receptor beta chains below come from one sample, sequenced in a study of breast tumors, draining lymph nodes, adjacent tissues. Samples came from axillary lymph nodes draining the breast cancer. TCRdb reanalysed the multiplex PCR reads using MiXCR and keeps one entry per CDR3 protein. The sample consists of 150,000 to 200,000 distinct CDR3 sequences, approximately 30% of them appearing once. Sequenced material: axillary lymph node tissue. The receptors originated from a female donor with breast cancer. Some clones in this sample may be carry-over from other donors' samples.

In its sample, this clonotype was seen many times. V usage is TRBV7-3 and J usage is TRBJ1-2, with 7 bases fitting TRBD1. CDR3 size: 15 residues. Germline-derived CDR1 and CDR2 are SGHTA and FQGTGA. With 0 bases clipped from V and 4 bases from J, the junction kept 5 bases outside the gene matches. CDR3 amino acids: CASSLTPGGIYGYTF. In DNA form, the CDR3 reads TGTGCCAGCAGCTTAACACCAGGGGGAATCTATGGCTACACCTTC. Combining the CDR3 with reference TRBV7-3 and TRBJ1-2 gives the whole variable domain GAGVSQTPSNKVTEKGKYVELRCDPISGHTALYWYRQSLGQGPEFLIYFQGTGAADDSGLPNDRFFAVRPEGSVSTLKIQRTERGDSAVYLCASSLTPGGIYGYTFGSGTRLTVV.

Comments on this clonotype: As the CDR3 is not closed by the conserved phenylalanine or tryptophan, this likely results from a read error. The V gene is TRBV9, the J gene TRBJ1-2; D is uncertain. Germline values: CDR1 SGDLS, CDR2 YYNGEE. This CDR3 has 14 amino acids. V was cut by 1 base and J by 3 bases, with 10 bases left in between. The CDR3 loop is CASSVRQGDYGYTL. CDR3 nucleotides: TGTGCCAGCAGCGTACGACAAGGCGACTATGGCTACACCCTC.

Remarks on this clonotype: Being one base from a much bigger clone, this may be a read error. The genes are TRBV2 and TRBJ2-7, with TRBD2 matching over 8 bases. Germline V gene sequence: CDR1 SNHLY, CDR2 FYNNEI. CDR3 size: 12 residues. CDR3 in DNA: TGTGCCAGCAGCCAAGGTGCGGGGGGTCAGAACTTC. Its translation: CASSQGAGGQNF.

V gene TRBV20-1 combines with J gene TRBJ2-1, with TRBD2 identical over 11 bases. CDR1 and CDR2 from the germline V gene are DFQATT and SNEGSKA (reference sequence). The CDR3 is made up of 13 amino acids. CDR3 nucleotide sequence: TGCACTGGGACTAGCGGTTCCTACAATGAGCAGTTCTTC. Its protein is CTGTSGSYNEQFF.

The sample holds many counts of this clonotype. The chain links TRBV7-9 to TRBJ2-7, with TRBD2 as a possible D gene (5 bases). This CDR3 region has 15 residues. The germline V gene has CDR1 SEHNR and CDR2 FQNEAQ (reference sequence). V lost 7 bases and J 2 bases, leaving 18 bases between the germline ends. CDR3 amino acids: CASTGEDRGTYEQYF. For the CDR3, the DNA is TGTGCCAGCACTGGAGAAGACCGGGGAACCTACGAGCAGTACTTC.

This clonotype was counted many times. The genes are TRBV20-1 and TRBJ2-1; TRBD2 is a possible D gene (6 bases). The CDR3 has 14 residues. Looked up from germline, CDR1 is DFQATT and CDR2 is SNEGSKA (reference sequence). The V end lost 3 bases, the J end lost 7 bases, and 16 bases lay between the germline ends. The CDR3 nucleotides are TGCAGTGCTAGGAACTCGGGACTGATTAATGAGCAGTTCTTC. As protein: CSARNSGLINEQFF.

This clonotype has ten or more counts. Just one base apart from a much larger clone, this may be a read error. The CDR3 sequence is CSARPPVGGTETQYF. In DNA form, the CDR3 reads TGCAGTGCTAGACCCCCGGTGGGGGGGACGGAGACCCAGTACTTC. The chain recombines TRBV20-1 with TRBJ2-5; 7 bases fit TRBD2. Trimming removed 2 bases from V and 5 bases from J; junction bases left unmatched: 11. The CDR3 has 15 amino acids. Germline V lookup: CDR1 DFQATT, CDR2 SNEGSKA (reference sequence).

This clonotype was counted at least ten times. V gene TRBV28 combines with J gene TRBJ1-2, with 8 bases that match TRBD1. Trimming took 4 bases from V and 5 from J; bases not matched to a gene: 9. Germline V lookup: CDR1 MDHEN, CDR2 SYDVKM. The CDR3 contains 15 residues. The CDR3 is CASSSNRGYFYGYTF. Written as DNA, the CDR3 is TGTGCCAGCAGTTCGAACAGGGGGTACTTTTATGGCTACACCTTC.

This chain uses TRBV5-1 with TRBJ2-3; the match to TRBD1 covers 9 bases. The junction had 13 bases not matched to a gene; V was cut back by 3 bases and J by 11 bases. This CDR3 spans 15 amino acids. Per the germline V gene, CDR1 is SGHRS and CDR2 is YFSETQ. The CDR3 DNA reads TGCGCCAGCAGCTCCTCAGGACAGGGGTACAATGAGCAGTATTTT. It codes for CASSSSGQGYNEQYF.

Written as DNA, the CDR3 is TGTGCCAGCAGTGAGGGAGTAGGGGGGGGGAATCAGCCCCAGCATTTT. Its translation: CASSEGVGGGNQPQHF. V gene TRBV6-1 combines with J gene TRBJ1-5; tentative D call: TRBD1 (6 bases). Germline V gene sequence: CDR1 MNHNS, CDR2 SASEGT. Trimming left V 3 bases short and J 4 bases short, with 16 bases between. This CDR3 comprises 16 residues.

This clonotype was recorded at least ten times. The chain has TRBV4-1 and TRBJ2-5; 14 bases fit TRBD2. This CDR3 has 21 amino acids. Germline V gene lookup returns CDR1 MGHRA and CDR2 YSYEKL. V trimming: 0 bases; J trimming: 1 base; junction bases outside the gene matches: 13. CDR3 sequence: CASSQEGLDGTSGGFQETQYF. The CDR3 DNA reads as TGCGCCAGCAGCCAAGAGGGACTCGACGGGACTAGCGGGGGTTTCCAAGAGACCCAGTACTTC.

This clonotype was seen at least ten times. The chain has TRBV11-3 and TRBJ2-2, with unresolved D. Trimming left V 0 bases short and J 6 bases short, with 5 bases between. Germline V CDR1 and CDR2: SGHNT, YENEEA. The CDR3 is 13 amino acids. The CDR3, as DNA: TGTGCCAGCAGCTTAGATTTTTCCGGGGAGCTGTTTTTT. Amino acids: CASSLDFSGELFF.

This clonotype was recorded many times. The rearrangement uses TRBV7-3 and TRBJ2-2; 9 nucleotides line up with TRBD2. The germline gives CDR1 SGHTA, CDR2 FQGTGA. This CDR3 has 16 amino acids. J was trimmed by 7 bases and V by 4 bases; bases with no gene match: 10. For the CDR3, the DNA is TGTGCCAGCAGCTCGCCCGGCGGGAGGGCCGTCGGGGAGCTGTTTTTT. It specifies CASSSPGGRAVGELFF.

In DNA, the CDR3 is TGCGCCAGCAGCGAAGGGACTAGCGGAGGTTCAGATACGCAGTATTTT. This encodes CASSEGTSGGSDTQYF. V usage is TRBV10-1 and J usage is TRBJ2-3; 11 nucleotides align to TRBD2. The CDR3 has 16 residues. Trimming took 6 bases from V and 4 from J; bases not matched to a gene: 9. Germline lookup yields CDR1 WNHNN and CDR2 SYGVQD (reference sequence).

V and J are TRBV29-1 and TRBJ2-7; D could derive from TRBD1 or TRBD2 (6 bases each). The germline V gene has CDR1 SQVTM and CDR2 ANQGSEA. The V gene lost 3 bases and the J gene lost 3 bases, with 12 bases spanning the gap. CDR3 length equals 13 residues. The CDR3 nucleotides are TGCAGCGTTGATTACGGGGGCCTCTACGAGCAGTACTTC. Translation gives CSVDYGGLYEQYF.

This clonotype was seen only a few times. Relative to the germline gene, one junction end is altered; a read error may explain this. The chain has TRBV11-2 and TRBJ2-1, with 8 bases that match TRBD2. CDR3 size: 16 residues. Germline assignment: CDR1 SGHAT and CDR2 FQNNGV. Here the CDR3 reads CASSSFRGGAYNKQFF. CDR3 nucleotides: TGTGCCAGCAGCTCCTTTCGGGGGGGCGCCTACAATAAGCAGTTCTTC.

This clonotype was detected a few times. V and J are TRBV7-9 and TRBJ1-1; no definite D call. Germline CDR1 and CDR2: SEHNR and FQNEAQ (reference sequence). The CDR3 contains 19 residues. V was trimmed by 4 bases and J by 1 base, leaving 25 bases between them. CDR3 nucleotide sequence: TGTGCCAGCAGCTCAACAATCCTTCGTGGCAAGGAAAAGAACACTGAAGCTTTCTTT. This gives the protein CASSSTILRGKEKNTEAFF. Full variable domain (remainder filled in from reference TRBV7-9 and TRBJ1-1): DTGVSQNPRHKITKRGQNVTFRCDPISEHNRLYWYRQTLGQGPEFLTYFQNEAQLEKSRLLSDRFSAERPKGSFSTLEIQRTEQGDSAMYLCASSSTILRGKEKNTEAFFGQGTRLTVV.

This clonotype showed up just a few times. A much more abundant neighbour one base away suggests this may be a read error. The chain has TRBV5-1 and TRBJ1-6, with D unresolved. Germline CDR1 is SGHRS and CDR2 is YFSETQ. Trimming pared 1 base from V and 6 bases from J, leaving 14 bases between. This CDR3 is 16 amino acids long. CDR3 loop: CASSLYSGKANSPLHF. The DNA for the CDR3 is TGCGCCAGCAGCTTGTATAGCGGTAAGGCTAATTCACCCCTCCACTTT. Together with reference TRBV5-1 and TRBJ1-6, the CDR3 gives the full variable domain: KAGVTQTPRYLIKTRGQQVTLSCSPISGHRSVSWYQQTPGQGLQFLFEYFSETQRNKGNFPGRFSGRQFSNSRSEMNVSTLELGDSALYLCASSLYSGKANSPLHFGNGTRLTVT.

This clonotype was counted many times. V and J are TRBV9 and TRBJ2-2, with TRBD2 identical over 9 bases. The CDR3 spans 17 residues. The trim removed 4 bases at V and 6 bases at J, leaving 13 bases unmatched. Germline lookup yields CDR1 SGDLS and CDR2 YYNGEE. CDR3 sequence reads: CASSPTPGTSFPGELFF. As DNA, the CDR3 is TGTGCCAGCAGCCCAACCCCCGGGACTAGCTTCCCCGGGGAGCTGTTTTTT.

This clonotype was observed a few times. The chain recombines TRBV20-1 with TRBJ1-1, with D unresolved. The ends were cut back, 5 bases at V and 2 bases at J, with 6 bases in the middle. This CDR3 has 11 residues. The germline V gene has CDR1 DFQATT and CDR2 SNEGSKA (reference sequence). The CDR3 coding sequence is TGCAGTGCTGGGATAAACACTGAAGCTTTCTTT. Its protein is CSAGINTEAFF.

This clonotype was observed at least ten times. This chain connects TRBV7-2 to TRBJ1-5; D is ambiguous. Germline values: CDR1 SGHTA, CDR2 FQGNSA. Between the trimmed V and J ends, which lost 2 bases and 5 bases, there was a span of 13 bases. This CDR3 spans 15 amino acids. CDR3 amino acids: CASSLWAGSDQPQHF. The CDR3 coding sequence is TGTGCCAGCAGCTTATGGGCGGGATCGGATCAGCCCCAGCATTTT.

This CDR3 is CASSSTGGVGTEAFF. The CDR3, as DNA: TGTGCCAGCAGCTCTACAGGGGGGGTTGGAACTGAAGCTTTCTTT. The rearrangement joins TRBV7-3 to TRBJ1-1; 8 bases align to TRBD1. This CDR3 has 15 residues. Trimming cost V 4 bases and J 5 bases; bases outside gene matches: 9. Germline loops: CDR1 SGHTA, CDR2 FQGTGA.

This clonotype has at least ten counts. The chain combines TRBV20-1 with TRBJ2-1, with D maybe TRBD2 (6 bases). Germline loops: CDR1 DFQATT, CDR2 SNEGSKA (reference sequence). The CDR3 has 14 residues. The V and J ends lost 3 bases and 0 bases respectively, with 9 bases between them. CDR3 protein: CSASLGGSYNEQFF. The DNA for the CDR3 is TGCAGTGCTAGCCTGGGGGGCTCCTACAATGAGCAGTTCTTC.

This clonotype was found many times. The rearrangement joins TRBV30 to TRBJ1-6; maybe TRBD1 (6 bases). Germline V CDR1 and CDR2: GTSNPN, SVGIG (reference sequence). This CDR3 region has 14 residues. Trimming cost V 3 bases and J 5 bases, with 11 bases left between them. CDR3 in amino acids: CAWRGASNNSPLHF. In DNA form, the CDR3 reads TGTGCCTGGAGGGGGGCGTCGAATAATTCACCCCTCCACTTT. Full variable domain (outside the CDR3, taken from reference TRBV30 and TRBJ1-6): SQTIHQWPATLVQPVGSPLSLECTVEGTSNPNLYWYRQAAGRGLQLLFYSVGIGQISSEVPQNLSASRPQDRQFILSSKKLLLSDSGFYLCAWRGASNNSPLHFGNGTRLTVT.

V and J are TRBV7-8 and TRBJ2-6; no definite D call. The CDR3 extends over 15 amino acids. Germline CDR1 reads SGHVS; CDR2 reads FQNEAQ. V was clipped by 1 base and J by 4 bases, with 8 bases between them. The CDR3 nucleotides read TGTGCCAGCAGCTTAGAGGGTTGGGGGGCCAACGTCCTGACTTTC. This gives the protein CASSLEGWGANVLTF.

The chain recombines TRBV10-3 with TRBJ1-5, with D unclear. Germline V gene sequence: CDR1 ENHRY, CDR2 SYGVKD. CDR3 length: 15 amino acids. V was pared by 0 bases and J by 11 bases, with 17 bases between. The CDR3 spells CAISESRGLQETQHF. The CDR3 DNA sequence: TGTGCCATCAGTGAGTCGAGAGGACTCCAAGAGACCCAGCATTTT.

Comments on this clonotype: A much larger clone lies one base from this, so it may be a read error. The rearrangement uses TRBV7-6 and TRBJ2-3; TRBD2 might be the D (6 bases). The CDR3 consists of 17 residues. The germline V gene encodes CDR1 SGHVS and CDR2 FNYEAQ. The CDR3, as DNA: TGTGCCAGCAGCCTAAGCGGGTCCCCCTGGGGCACAGATCCGCAGTATTTT. Its protein product is CASSLSGSPWGTDPQYF.

The chain has TRBV7-2 and TRBJ2-1, with 10 bases identical to TRBD2. V lost 3 bases, J lost 7 bases, and 9 bases stayed unmatched. CDR3 length equals 16 residues. Looked up from germline, CDR1 is SGHTA and CDR2 is FQGNSA. CDR3: CASSFAAGGTANEQFF. The DNA for the CDR3 is TGTGCCAGCAGCTTTGCAGCGGGAGGGACTGCGAATGAGCAGTTCTTC.

As regards this clonotype: No conserved phenylalanine or tryptophan ends this CDR3, so it is likely a read error. This chain joins TRBV15 and TRBJ2-1, with TRBD2 matching over 9 bases. Germline V gene lookup returns CDR1 LNHNV and CDR2 YYDKDF (reference sequence). V lost 0 bases and J lost 5; bases outside the gene matches: 5. The CDR3 runs to 16 residues. DNA for the CDR3: TGTGCCACCAGCAGAGATGGCGGGGGGGAGGACAATGAGCAGTTCCTC. Amino acids: CATSRDGGGEDNEQFL.

In its sample, this clonotype was seen a few times. A read error is possible here, since a much larger clone lies one base away. CDR3 in amino acids: CARSAQGVNYGYTF. Written as DNA, the CDR3 is TGTGCCAGGAGTGCGCAGGGGGTTAACTATGGCTACACCTTC. The rearrangement links TRBV30 to TRBJ1-2; 7 positions match TRBD1. Germline CDR1 and CDR2: GTSNPN and SVGIG (reference sequence). This CDR3 has 14 amino acids.

About this clonotype itself: One junction end disagrees with the germline gene, perhaps due to a read error. The genes are TRBV19 and TRBJ2-1; tentatively, D is TRBD2 (5 bases). Per the germline V gene, CDR1 is LNHDA and CDR2 is SQIVND (reference sequence). The CDR3 is 12 residues long. CDR3 residues: CASGIGPNEQLF. CDR3 nucleotide sequence: TGTGCCAGCGGGATTGGGCCGAATGAGCAGCTCTTC.